This entry lists 8 T cell receptor beta chains sequenced from one sample in a study of circulating CD8 cells and anti-PD-1 response in melanoma. Four subsets defined by PD-1 and/or TIGIT were sorted from live CD3+CD8+TCRalphabeta+ cells. Using around 15 ng of total RNA, TCR libraries were made with the QIAseq Immune Repertoire TCR panel. TCRdb fed the reads into MiXCR, producing one record per CDR3 protein. Among 200 to 300 distinct CDR3 sequences listed, 10% were seen once. The material was CD8+ T cells from PBMCs, obtained at baseline or after one month of anti-PD-1 therapy (not recorded which). The receptors come from a human donor with melanoma.

This clonotype is large. This sequence joins TRBV28 and TRBJ1-5; weak D call: TRBD1 (5 bases). CDR1 and CDR2 (germline): MDHEN, SYDVKM. This CDR3 has 15 amino acids. V was shortened by 2 bases and J by 3 bases, with 11 bases between the two germline ends. CDR3 DNA: TGTGCCAGCAGTTTAGTGACAGCGACCAATCAGCCCCAGCATTTT. It specifies CASSLVTATNQPQHF.

The chain has TRBV28 and TRBJ2-1, with 9 bases matching TRBD1. Germline V gene sequence: CDR1 MDHEN, CDR2 SYDVKM. The CDR3 spans 14 residues. The junction had 1 base not matched to a gene; V was cut back by 3 bases and J by 4 bases. The CDR3 region is CASSLGTGYNEQFF. The CDR3 bases are TGTGCCAGCAGTTTGGGGACAGGGTACAATGAGCAGTTCTTC. Complete variable domain (other parts from reference TRBV28 and TRBJ2-1): DVKVTQSSRYLVKRTGEKVFLECVQDMDHENMFWYRQDPGLGLRLIYFSYDVKMKEKGDIPEGYSVSREKKERFSLILESASTNQTSMYLCASSLGTGYNEQFFGPGTRLTVL.

This clonotype is large (0.1 to 1%) within its sample. J is TRBJ2-7 and V is TRBV27; the match to TRBD1 covers 7 bases. This CDR3 comprises 15 residues. The J segment lost 0 bases and the V segment lost 2 bases, leaving 4 bases of the junction unmatched. Per germline, CDR1 MNHEY and CDR2 SMNVEV (reference sequence). CDR3 DNA sequence: TGTGCCAGCAGTTTAGAGGCAGGGGGCTCCTACGAGCAGTACTTC. Amino acids: CASSLEAGGSYEQYF.

By frequency in the sample, this clonotype is large. The junction does not match germline at one end; this may be a read error. The V and J genes are TRBV29-1 and TRBJ2-2; 8 positions match TRBD1. This CDR3 contains 17 residues. The V gene's germline CDR1 is SQVTM and CDR2 ANQGSEA. CDR3 sequence (DNA): TGCAGTGTTGAAGAGCCCAGGGGGCTGCGAGGCACCGGGGAGCTGTTTTTT. Residues: CSVEEPRGLRGTGELFF.

This clonotype is judged large (0.1 to 1%). The rearrangement joins TRBV28 to TRBJ2-7; D call uncertain. Trimming took off 8 bases at V and 4 bases at J, with 6 bases between the two ends. CDR3 size: 10 residues. Germline lookup yields CDR1 MDHEN and CDR2 SYDVKM. CDR3 nucleotides: TGTGCCAGCGGGTCGTACGAGCAGTACTTC. Encoded protein: CASGSYEQYF.

This clonotype is categorized as large. The chain is built from TRBV28 and TRBJ1-1; D unclear. Germline V gives CDR1 MDHEN, CDR2 SYDVKM. The CDR3 extends over 11 amino acids. With 7 bases removed from V and 2 bases from J, the gap between germline ends came to 5 bases. DNA for the CDR3: TGTGCCAGCAACCGCAACACTGAAGCTTTCTTT. It is translated as CASNRNTEAFF.

This clonotype counts as large. This chain joins TRBV24-1 and TRBJ2-7; D is perhaps TRBD2 (7 bases). Deletions cut 4 bases from V and 3 bases from J, with 21 bases between. Germline V gene data show CDR1 as KGHDR and CDR2 as SFDVKD. The CDR3 contains 17 residues. CDR3 bases: TGTGCCACCAGTGACCCTACCGACGGGGGGCAGGGCTACGAGCAGTACTTC. It specifies CATSDPTDGGQGYEQYF.

This clonotype is deemed large. The J gene is TRBJ2-2, the V gene TRBV19, with TRBD2 matching 10 bases. Germline V CDR1 and CDR2: LNHDA, SQIVND (reference sequence). This CDR3 has 22 residues. V lost 7 bases and J lost 3; bases outside the gene matches: 26. CDR3 loop: CASIFSMIGLAGEYPDTGELFF. The CDR3 nucleotides are TGTGCCAGTATTTTCTCCATGATTGGGCTAGCGGGAGAGTATCCGGACACCGGGGAGCTGTTTTTT.